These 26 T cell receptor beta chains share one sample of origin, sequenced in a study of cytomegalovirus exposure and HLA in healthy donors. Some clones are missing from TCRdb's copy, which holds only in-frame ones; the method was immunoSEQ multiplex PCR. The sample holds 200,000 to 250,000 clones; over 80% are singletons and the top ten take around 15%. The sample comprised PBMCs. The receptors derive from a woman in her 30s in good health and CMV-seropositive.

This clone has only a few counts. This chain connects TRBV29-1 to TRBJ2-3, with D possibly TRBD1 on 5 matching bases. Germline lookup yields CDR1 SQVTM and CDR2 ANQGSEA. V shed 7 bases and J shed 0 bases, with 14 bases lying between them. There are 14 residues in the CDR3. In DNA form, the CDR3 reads TGCAGCGCTCTACAGGCGCTTAGCACAGATACGCAGTATTTT. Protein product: CSALQALSTDTQYF.

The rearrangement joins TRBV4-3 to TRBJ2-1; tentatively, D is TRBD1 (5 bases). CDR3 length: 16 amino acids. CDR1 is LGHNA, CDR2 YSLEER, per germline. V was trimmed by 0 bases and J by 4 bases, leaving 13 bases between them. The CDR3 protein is CASSQDFRARYNEQFF. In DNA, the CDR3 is TGCGCCAGCAGCCAAGATTTCAGGGCCCGATACAATGAGCAGTTCTTC.

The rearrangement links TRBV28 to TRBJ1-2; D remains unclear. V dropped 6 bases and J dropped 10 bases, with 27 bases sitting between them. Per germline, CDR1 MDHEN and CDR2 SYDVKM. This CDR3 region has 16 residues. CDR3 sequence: CASSSTAGIEIINYTF. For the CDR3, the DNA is TGTGCCAGCAGCAGTACCGCCGGGATCGAAATAATAAACTACACCTTC.

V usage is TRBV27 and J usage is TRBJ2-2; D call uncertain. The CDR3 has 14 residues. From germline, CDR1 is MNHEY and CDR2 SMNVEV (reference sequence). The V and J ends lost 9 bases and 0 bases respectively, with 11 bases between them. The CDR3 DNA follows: TGTGCCAGTACGGCTACAGCGAACACCGGGGAGCTGTTTTTT. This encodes CASTATANTGELFF.

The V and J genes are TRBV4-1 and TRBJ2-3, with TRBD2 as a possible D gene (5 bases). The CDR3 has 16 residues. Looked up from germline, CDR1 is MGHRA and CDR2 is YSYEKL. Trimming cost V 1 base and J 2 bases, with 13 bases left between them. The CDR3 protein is CASSQAGGGYTDTQYF. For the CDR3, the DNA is TGCGCCAGCAGCCAAGCGGGTGGCGGGTACACAGATACGCAGTATTTT.

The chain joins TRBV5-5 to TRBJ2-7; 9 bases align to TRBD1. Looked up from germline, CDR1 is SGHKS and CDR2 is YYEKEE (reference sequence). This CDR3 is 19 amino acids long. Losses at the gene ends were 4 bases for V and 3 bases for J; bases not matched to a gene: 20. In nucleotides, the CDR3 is TGTGCCAGCAGCCTATCCTCGGGACAGGGATTCGACCACTACTACGAGCAGTACTTC. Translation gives CASSLSSGQGFDHYYEQYF. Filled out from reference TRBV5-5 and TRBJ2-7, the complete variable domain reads DAGVTQSPTHLIKTRGQQVTLRCSPISGHKSVSWYQQVLGQGPQFIFQYYEKEERGRGNFPDRFSARQFPNYSSELNVNALLLGDSALYLCASSLSSGQGFDHYYEQYFGPGTRLTVT.

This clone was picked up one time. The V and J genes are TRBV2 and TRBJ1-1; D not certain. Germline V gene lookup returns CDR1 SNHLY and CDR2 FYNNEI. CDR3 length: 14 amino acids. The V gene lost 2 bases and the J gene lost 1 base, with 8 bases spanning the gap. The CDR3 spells CASSENVKNTEAFF. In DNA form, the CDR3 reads TGTGCCAGCAGTGAAAACGTCAAGAACACTGAAGCTTTCTTT.

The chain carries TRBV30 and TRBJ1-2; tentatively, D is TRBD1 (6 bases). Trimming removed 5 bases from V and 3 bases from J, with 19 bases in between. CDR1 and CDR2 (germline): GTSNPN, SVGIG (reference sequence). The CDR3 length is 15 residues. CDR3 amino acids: CAWGPPDRTHYGYTF. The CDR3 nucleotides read TGTGCCTGGGGACCCCCAGACAGGACCCACTATGGCTACACCTTC.

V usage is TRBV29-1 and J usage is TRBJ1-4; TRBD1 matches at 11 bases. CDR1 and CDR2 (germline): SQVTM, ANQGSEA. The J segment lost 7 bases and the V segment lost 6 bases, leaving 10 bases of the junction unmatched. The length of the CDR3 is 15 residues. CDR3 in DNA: TGCAGCGTAGGACTTTCCGGGACAGGGGGTGAAAAACTGTTTTTT. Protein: CSVGLSGTGGEKLFF.

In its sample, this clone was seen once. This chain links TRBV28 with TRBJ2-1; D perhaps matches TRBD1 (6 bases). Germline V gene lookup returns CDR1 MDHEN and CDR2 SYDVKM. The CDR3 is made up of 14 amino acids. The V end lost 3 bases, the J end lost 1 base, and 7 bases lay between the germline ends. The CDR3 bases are TGTGCCAGCAGTTTCAGGGGATCCTACAATGAGCAGTTCTTC. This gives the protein CASSFRGSYNEQFF.

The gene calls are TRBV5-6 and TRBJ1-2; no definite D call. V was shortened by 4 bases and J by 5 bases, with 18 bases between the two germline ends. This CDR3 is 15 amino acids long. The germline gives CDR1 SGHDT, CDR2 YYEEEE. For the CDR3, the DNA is TGTGCCAGCAGCAAGGTGCCGGGAAAGAGGTATGGCTACACCTTC. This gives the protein CASSKVPGKRYGYTF.

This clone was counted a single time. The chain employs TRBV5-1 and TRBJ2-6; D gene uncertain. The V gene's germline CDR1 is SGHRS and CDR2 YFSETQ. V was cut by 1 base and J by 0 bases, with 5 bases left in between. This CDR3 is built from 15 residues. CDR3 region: CASSLLTSGANVLTF. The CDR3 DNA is TGCGCCAGCAGCTTGTTGACCTCTGGGGCCAACGTCCTGACTTTC.

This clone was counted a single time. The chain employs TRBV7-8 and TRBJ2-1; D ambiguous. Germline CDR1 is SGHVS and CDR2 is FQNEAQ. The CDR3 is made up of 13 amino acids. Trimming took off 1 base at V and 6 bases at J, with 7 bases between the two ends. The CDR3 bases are TGTGCCAGCAGCTTAGGATCCAGCAATGAGCAGTTCTTC. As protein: CASSLGSSNEQFF.

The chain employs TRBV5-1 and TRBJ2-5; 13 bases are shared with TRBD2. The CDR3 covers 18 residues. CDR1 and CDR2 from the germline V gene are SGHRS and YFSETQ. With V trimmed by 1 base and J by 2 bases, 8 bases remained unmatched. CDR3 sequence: CASSLLGGTSGTQETQYF. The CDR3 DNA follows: TGCGCCAGCAGCTTGCTGGGGGGGACTAGCGGGACTCAAGAGACCCAGTACTTC.

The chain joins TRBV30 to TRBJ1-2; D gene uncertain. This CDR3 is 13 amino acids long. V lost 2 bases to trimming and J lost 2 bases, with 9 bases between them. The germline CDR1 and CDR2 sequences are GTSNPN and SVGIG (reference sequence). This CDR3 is CAWSRVANYGYTF. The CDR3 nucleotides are TGTGCCTGGAGTCGCGTCGCGAACTATGGCTACACCTTC.

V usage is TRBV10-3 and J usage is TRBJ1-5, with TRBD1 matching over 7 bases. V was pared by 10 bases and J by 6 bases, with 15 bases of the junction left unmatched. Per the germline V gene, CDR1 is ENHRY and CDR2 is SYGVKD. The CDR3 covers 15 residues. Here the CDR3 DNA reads TGTGCCAGCCGACTAGAGACAGGGCTCGGTCAGCCCCAGCATTTT. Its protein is CASRLETGLGQPQHF.

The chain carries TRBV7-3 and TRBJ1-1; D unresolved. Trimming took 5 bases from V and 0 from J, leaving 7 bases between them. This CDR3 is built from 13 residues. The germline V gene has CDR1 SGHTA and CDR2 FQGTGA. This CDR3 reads CASSTTMNTEAFF. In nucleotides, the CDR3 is TGTGCCAGCAGCACAACAATGAACACTGAAGCTTTCTTT.

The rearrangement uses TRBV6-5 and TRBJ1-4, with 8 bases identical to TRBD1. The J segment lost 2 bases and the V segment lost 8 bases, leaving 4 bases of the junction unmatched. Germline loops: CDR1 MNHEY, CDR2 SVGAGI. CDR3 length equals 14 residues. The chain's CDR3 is CASGDRRTNEKLFF. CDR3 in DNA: TGTGCCAGCGGGGACAGGCGGACTAATGAAAAACTGTTTTTT.

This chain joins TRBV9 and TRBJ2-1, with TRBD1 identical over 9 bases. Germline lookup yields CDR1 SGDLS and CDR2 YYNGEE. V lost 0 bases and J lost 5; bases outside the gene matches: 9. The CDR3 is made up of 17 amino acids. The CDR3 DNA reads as TGTGCCAGCAGCGTAGATTTGGGACAGGGAACCAACAATGAGCAGTTCTTC. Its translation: CASSVDLGQGTNNEQFF.

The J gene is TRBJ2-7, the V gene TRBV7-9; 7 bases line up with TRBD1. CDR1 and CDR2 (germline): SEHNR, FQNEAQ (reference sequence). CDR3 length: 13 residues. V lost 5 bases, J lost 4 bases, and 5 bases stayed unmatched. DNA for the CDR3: TGTGCCAGCAGCCCCCCGACAGGGTACGAGCAGTACTTC. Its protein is CASSPPTGYEQYF.

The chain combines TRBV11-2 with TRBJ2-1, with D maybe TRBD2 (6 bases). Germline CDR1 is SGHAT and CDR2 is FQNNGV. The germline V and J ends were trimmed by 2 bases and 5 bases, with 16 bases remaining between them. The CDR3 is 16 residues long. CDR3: CASSLSTVSGNNEQFF. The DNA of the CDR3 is TGTGCCAGCAGCTTATCAACTGTTAGCGGTAACAATGAGCAGTTCTTC.

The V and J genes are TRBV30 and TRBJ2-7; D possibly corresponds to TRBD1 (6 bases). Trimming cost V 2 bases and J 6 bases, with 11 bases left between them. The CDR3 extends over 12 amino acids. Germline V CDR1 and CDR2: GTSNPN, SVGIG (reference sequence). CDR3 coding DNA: TGTGCCTGGAGTACAGGGTTGTTCGAGCAGTACTTC. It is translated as CAWSTGLFEQYF.

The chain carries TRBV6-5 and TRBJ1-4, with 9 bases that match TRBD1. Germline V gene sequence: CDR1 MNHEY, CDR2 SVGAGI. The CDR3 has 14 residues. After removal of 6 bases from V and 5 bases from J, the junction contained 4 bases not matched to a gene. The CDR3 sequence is CASSPGTGNEKLFF. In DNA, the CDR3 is TGTGCCAGCAGCCCCGGGACAGGGAATGAAAAACTGTTTTTT.

The CDR3 coding sequence is TGTGCCAGCAGCCCAGCGGCCTCAACTAATGAAAAACTGTTTTTT. Translating gives CASSPAASTNEKLFF. This sequence joins TRBV7-9 and TRBJ1-4; D uncertain. The length of the CDR3 is 15 residues. The V gene lost 5 bases and the J gene lost 0 bases, with 10 bases spanning the gap. The germline V gene encodes CDR1 SEHNR and CDR2 FQNEAQ (reference sequence).

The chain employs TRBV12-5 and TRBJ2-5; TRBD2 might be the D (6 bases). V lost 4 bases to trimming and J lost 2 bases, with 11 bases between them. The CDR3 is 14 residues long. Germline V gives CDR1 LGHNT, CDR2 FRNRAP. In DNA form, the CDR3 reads TGTGCTAGTGGTTCGGGGGAGGTACAAGAGACCCAGTACTTC. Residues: CASGSGEVQETQYF. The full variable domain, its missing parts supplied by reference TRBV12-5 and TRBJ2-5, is DARVTQTPRHKVTEMGQEVTMRCQPILGHNTVFWYRQTMMQGLELLAYFRNRAPLDDSGMPKDRFSAEMPDATLATLKIQPSEPRDSAVYFCASGSGEVQETQYFGPGTRLLVL.

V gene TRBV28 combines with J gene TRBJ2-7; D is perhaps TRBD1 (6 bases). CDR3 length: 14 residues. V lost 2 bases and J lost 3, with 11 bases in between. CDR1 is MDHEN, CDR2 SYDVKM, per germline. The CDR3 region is CASSLRDTDYEQYF. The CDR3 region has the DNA TGTGCCAGCAGTTTAAGGGACACAGACTACGAGCAGTACTTC.